Shown below are 6 T cell receptor beta chains from a single sample sequenced in a study of T cells in women clearing cervical HPV infection. Profiling relied on immunoSEQ multiplex PCR, and the TCRdb table lists in-frame clones only, not all of them. The specimen's table records tens of thousands of clones. Sequenced material: blood buffy coat. Receptors were obtained from a woman between 18 and 70 years old with a cervical HPV16 infection that either progressed to CIN3+ or cleared (not recorded which).

With respect to this clone: The read finishes 3 residues shy of the CDR3 end, and the germline J gene is used to complete it. The chain uses TRBV20-1 and TRBJ2-1, with 10 bases matching TRBD2. The CDR3 is made up of 17 amino acids. The germline CDR1 and CDR2 sequences are DFQATT and SNEGSKA (reference sequence). The V and J ends lost 0 bases and 5 bases, in that order; junction bases with no gene match: 10. This CDR3 reads CSARDGGGGLADNEQFF. The CDR3 DNA, read in part, is TGCAGTGCTAGAGATGGAGGTGGAGGACTAGCGGACAATGAG.

Remarks on this clone: The read terminates 3 residues before the CDR3 end, so the remaining end is supplied by the germline J gene. This chain links TRBV19 with TRBJ1-5; perhaps TRBD1 as D (5 bases). Germline CDR1 reads LNHDA; CDR2 reads SQIVND (reference sequence). Trimming removed 1 base from V and 4 bases from J, with 11 bases in between. CDR3 length: 15 residues. The DNA read from the CDR3 is TGTGCCAGTAGTATAGTGAGGACACCAAATCAGCCC. It codes for CASSIVRTPNQP. The CDR3, in full, reads CASSIVRTPNQPQHF.

Comment on this clone: The CDR3 end lies 3 residues beyond the end of the read and is filled in from the germline J gene. The chain carries TRBV7-3 and TRBJ2-7; 10 nucleotides match TRBD1. Germline trimming cut 6 bases from V and 4 bases from J; bases unmatched to any gene: 9. Germline lookup yields CDR1 SGHTA and CDR2 FQGTGA. The CDR3 is made up of 15 amino acids. The DNA read from the CDR3 is TGTGCCAGCAGTTTGGCCGGACAGGGGGGGTACGAG. As protein: CASSLAGQGGYE. The full-length CDR3 reads as CASSLAGQGGYEQYF.

Points on this clone: The CDR3 goes on 3 residues after the read ends, and that part is filled in from the germline J gene. This chain joins TRBV2 and TRBJ1-1, with D possibly matching TRBD1 (6 bases). The CDR3 is 13 residues long. Per germline, CDR1 SNHLY and CDR2 FYNNEI. The V end lost 6 bases, the J end lost 1 base, and 9 bases lay between the germline ends. The CDR3 spells CASRQDRNTEAFF. CDR3 bases read: TGTGCCAGCAGACAGGACAGGAACACTGAA. The full variable domain, its missing parts supplied by reference TRBV2 and TRBJ1-1, is EPEVTQTPSHQVTQMGQEVILRCVPISNHLYFYWYRQILGQKVEFLVSFYNNEISEKSEIFDDQFSVERPDGSNFTLKIRSTKLEDSAMYFCASRQDRNTEAFFGQGTRLTVV.

Regarding this clone: The read terminates 3 residues before the CDR3 end, so the remaining end is supplied by the germline J gene. The chain recombines TRBV7-3 with TRBJ2-5, with D perhaps TRBD2 (5 bases). Germline loops: CDR1 SGHTA, CDR2 FQGTGA. The V gene lost 4 bases and the J gene lost 5 bases, with 14 bases spanning the gap. The CDR3 sequence is 14 residues long. The CDR3: CASSSRRGAETQYF. The CDR3 bases that were read are TGTGCCAGCAGCTCCCGCCGGGGTGCGGAGACC. Full variable domain (rest looked up from reference TRBV7-3 and TRBJ2-5): GAGVSQTPSNKVTEKGKYVELRCDPISGHTALYWYRQSLGQGPEFLIYFQGTGAADDSGLPNDRFFAVRPEGSVSTLKIQRTERGDSAVYLCASSSRRGAETQYFGPGTRLLVL.

Remarks on this clone: The junction shows a germline mismatch at one end, possibly a read error. The missing CDR3 end, 3 residues past where the read stops, is filled in from the germline J gene. V is TRBV2 and J is TRBJ2-7; no definite D call. This CDR3 contains 14 residues. The germline gives CDR1 SNHLY, CDR2 FYNNEI. The sequenced CDR3 bases are TGTGCCAGCAGTGACGACTTTTCTTCCTCCGAG. Its translation is CASSDDFSSSE. The complete CDR3 reads CASSDDFSSSEQYF.